This TCR beta chain was recorded in a study of cytomegalovirus exposure and HLA in healthy donors. J gave up 9 bases and V 9 bases, and 9 bases lay outside the gene matches. The CDR3 runs 13 residues. Germline V gene sequence: CDR1 MNHEY, CDR2 SVGAGI. PCR primers comprised 60 Vbeta and 13 Jbeta primers. The table came from immunoSEQ multiplex PCR; TCRdb's copy has only in-frame clones and leaves some out. The sample gives around 200,000 clones, about four fifths of which show up once; roughly a tenth is in the top ten. Comment on this clone: What it binds is unknown.

General study findings and limits: Researchers left out some V segments, among them TRBV6-2 and TRBV6-3, as indistinguishable.

The rearrangement uses TRBV6-5 and TRBJ1-2, with 11 bases fitting TRBD1. The sequenced material came from PBMCs. This receptor was obtained from a woman in her forties or fifties in good health and CMV-seropositive. The CDR3 DNA reads as TGTGCCAGGGGTGGACAGGGGGCGTTCTGCTACACCTTC. Residues: CARGGQGAFCYTF.